The clone carrying this TCR beta chain was observed a few times. The PCR employed 60 Vbeta primers together with 13 Jbeta primers. The method was immunoSEQ multiplex PCR; TCRdb's version includes in-frame clones alone and lacks a portion of them. The table records around 190,000 clones, around a tenth of them present only once. Per germline, CDR1 SQVTM and CDR2 ANQGSEA. V dropped 7 bases and J dropped 7 bases, with 35 bases sitting between them. This CDR3 contains 19 residues. The data were obtained in a study of cytomegalovirus exposure and HLA in healthy donors. V usage is TRBV29-1 and J usage is TRBJ2-1; D is possibly TRBD2 (6 bases). Specimen: PBMCs. This clonotype was sampled from a woman under 40 in good health and CMV-seropositive. The CDR3: CSACRGLSLDPLHVNEQFF. For the CDR3, the DNA is TGCAGCGCCTGCCGGGGACTCTCCCTAGACCCACTCCACGTAAATGAGCAGTTCTTC.